This TCR beta chain was identified during a study of blood T cells in healthy people across ages. Findings of the study overall: Age showed a roughly linear inverse relationship with TCR beta diversity per million T cells.

The second PCR ran about 6 to 11 cycles with a sample-barcoded 5' primer and J-beta primers. Each sample provided no less than 2.5 million CDR3-containing paired-end reads. TCRdb ran MiXCR on the 5' RACE reads and lists one entry per CDR3 protein. The data contain fewer than 2,000,000 distinct CDR3 sequences, about 35% of them singletons. The CDR3 is 13 residues long. The germline V gene has CDR1 MDHEN and CDR2 SYDVKM. The V segment lost 7 bases and the J segment 3 bases; nucleotides outside the gene matches: 2. Comments on this clonotype: Its specificity is not known.

This TCR derives from a woman in her thirties in good health. Material: blood. This chain connects TRBV28 to TRBJ2-1; TRBD2 matches at 8 bases. In DNA, the CDR3 is TGTGCCAGCACGGGGGGGCTCTACAATGAGCAGTTCTTC. The encoded protein is CASTGGLYNEQFF.